These T cell receptor beta chains were read from a single sample in a study of shared clonotypes between healthy human individuals. Clones were read by immunoSEQ multiplex PCR, and TCRdb kept only the in-frame ones, dropping some. The table lists 2,500,000 or so clones, just under 95% of them singletons, with roughly 0.34% in the top ten. The sequencing sample was made of naive CD4+ T cells from PBMCs. The receptors originated from a man aged 18 to 35 in good health. Some clones in this sample may be carry-over from other donors' samples. The CDR3 runs from the conserved cysteine through the conserved F or W. D genes are given only for firm matches. The size of a clone is reported for some rows only, either as once, few or many, or as a class for expanded clones.

CASSKAGGPPPTGELFF,TGTGCCAGCAGCAAAGCGGGGGGGCCGCCGCCGACCGGGGAGCTGTTTTTT,TRBV21-1,TRBJ2-2,.,.
CASSPRGVALYNEQFF,TGTGCCAGCAGCCCCCGCGGGGTAGCCCTATACAATGAGCAGTTCTTC,TRBV9,TRBJ2-1,.,.
CASSQGARTEAFF,TGTGCCAGCTCACAGGGGGCGAGGACTGAAGCTTTCTTT,TRBV18,TRBJ1-1,TRBD1,few
CASSLGSGGNSPLHF,TGTGCCAGCAGCTTAGGGTCAGGGGGGAATTCACCCCTCCACTTT,TRBV7-2,TRBJ1-6,TRBD1,.
CASKLAGVETQYF,TGTGCCAGTAAGCTGGCAGGGGTGGAGACCCAGTACTTC,TRBV19,TRBJ2-5,.,.
CASSPGGGGNTIYF,TGCGCCAGCAGCCCAGGGGGAGGTGGAAACACCATATATTTT,TRBV5-1,TRBJ1-3,TRBD1,few
CASSELDFYNEQFF,TGTGCCAGCAGTGAGTTGGACTTCTACAATGAGCAGTTCTTC,TRBV6-1,TRBJ2-1,.,.
CASSVGQGNQPQHF,TGTGCCAGCAGCGTAGGACAGGGAAATCAGCCCCAGCATTTT,TRBV9,TRBJ1-5,TRBD1,few
CASMDRHATNEKLFF,TGTGCCAGTATGGACAGGCATGCAACTAATGAAAAACTGTTTTTT,TRBV19,TRBJ1-4,TRBD1,.
CASSRTLIQDTQYF,TGTGCCAGCAGTCGAACGCTAATCCAAGATACGCAGTATTTT,TRBV2,TRBJ2-3,.,.
CASSVATGESTDTQYF,TGTGCCAGCAGCGTAGCTACGGGTGAAAGCACAGATACGCAGTATTTT,TRBV9,TRBJ2-3,.,.
CASSPTSTRTNEKLFF,TGTGCCAGCAGCCCAACCTCGACAAGGACTAATGAAAAACTGTTTTTT,TRBV11-1,TRBJ1-4,.,.
CASSLYRPGQELFF,TGTGCCAGCAGTTTATATAGGCCGGGACAGGAACTGTTTTTT,TRBV28,TRBJ1-4,TRBD1,.
CASSLNPDVSYNEQFF,TGTGCCAGCAGCTTAAATCCTGACGTCTCCTACAATGAGCAGTTCTTC,TRBV7-2,TRBJ2-1,.,.
CASRDRAGNTIYF,TGTGCCAGCCGGGACAGGGCTGGAAACACCATATATTTT,TRBV25-1,TRBJ1-3,TRBD1,.
CASSDRTGRLAGVETQYF,TGTGCCAGCAGCGACCGGACAGGCAGGCTAGCGGGAGTGGAGACCCAGTACTTC,TRBV9,TRBJ2-5,TRBD2,.
CASSFVLDDTDTQYF,TGTGCCAGCAGTTTCGTACTAGATGACACAGATACGCAGTATTTT,TRBV6-5,TRBJ2-3,.,.
CAWSAFSGYNEQFF,TGTGCCTGGAGTGCATTCAGTGGGTACAATGAGCAGTTCTTC,TRBV30,TRBJ2-1,.,.
CASSLAGTSGYEQYF,TGTGCCAGCAGCTTGGCCGGGACTAGCGGATACGAGCAGTACTTC,TRBV7-2,TRBJ2-7,TRBD2,.
CASSLVSSNQPQHF,TGTGCCAGCAGCTTAGTTTCTAGCAATCAGCCCCAGCATTTT,TRBV7-8,TRBJ1-5,.,.
CASSPPGTRVVETQYF,TGTGCCAGCTCACCACCCGGGACGAGGGTCGTAGAGACCCAGTACTTC,TRBV18,TRBJ2-5,.,once
CASSFSRGKADTQYF,TGCGCCAGCAGCTTTTCTCGGGGTAAGGCAGATACGCAGTATTTT,TRBV5-1,TRBJ2-3,.,.
CASSFKAPDTQYF,TGCGCCAGCAGCTTTAAGGCCCCAGATACGCAGTATTTT,TRBV5-1,TRBJ2-3,.,.
CASRSSYEQYF,TGTGCCAGCCGCTCCTCCTACGAGCAGTACTTC,TRBV7-8,TRBJ2-7,.,.
CASSLTGGNLGEKLFF,TGCGCCAGCAGCTTGACGGGAGGGAATCTCGGTGAAAAACTGTTTTTT,TRBV5-1,TRBJ1-4,.,.
CASSLAVAGVTGYTDTQYF,TGCGCCAGCAGCTTGGCGGTAGCGGGAGTAACGGGGTACACAGATACGCAGTATTTT,TRBV5-1,TRBJ2-3,TRBD2,.
CASSSGTSGLYNEQFF,TGCGCCAGCAGCTCCGGGACTAGCGGCCTATACAATGAGCAGTTCTTC,TRBV5-1,TRBJ2-1,TRBD2,few
CASSLANRGLTEAFF,TGTGCCAGCAGCTTGGCCAACAGGGGGCTCACTGAAGCTTTCTTT,TRBV7-8,TRBJ1-1,TRBD1,.
CASSLRQRNTEAFF,TGTGCCAGCAGTCTCCGACAGCGGAACACTGAAGCTTTCTTT,TRBV28,TRBJ1-1,.,once
CASSSLAGGPDTQYF,TGTGCCAGCAGCTCGTTAGCGGGAGGGCCAGATACGCAGTATTTT,TRBV7-8,TRBJ2-3,TRBD2,.
CASRGDSETQYF,TGTGCCAGCAGGGGGGATTCAGAGACCCAGTACTTC,TRBV6-5,TRBJ2-5,.,.
CATSHRGISYEQYF,TGTGCCACCAGCCATCGGGGTATCTCCTACGAGCAGTACTTC,TRBV15,TRBJ2-7,.,.
CASSRSGLAGDGDTQYF,TGCGCCAGCAGCCGATCCGGACTAGCGGGAGATGGAGATACGCAGTATTTT,TRBV4-3,TRBJ2-3,TRBD2,.
CASSLPGLSYEQYF,TGTGCCAGCTCACTCCCGGGCCTCTCCTACGAGCAGTACTTC,TRBV18,TRBJ2-7,.,.
CVSSTALNTEAFF,TGTGTCAGCAGTACCGCTTTGAACACTGAAGCTTTCTTT,TRBV6-6,TRBJ1-1,.,.
CASSSSGTGTDTQYF,TGTGCCAGCAGTTCATCCGGGACAGGCACAGATACGCAGTATTTT,TRBV28,TRBJ2-3,TRBD1,.
CASSLAPGNEQYF,TGCGCCAGCAGCTTGGCCCCGGGCAACGAGCAGTACTTC,TRBV5-1,TRBJ2-7,.,.
CASSRQEMNTEAFF,TGTGCCAGCAGTAGACAGGAGATGAACACTGAAGCTTTCTTT,TRBV2,TRBJ1-1,.,.
CASSSGGQFF,TGTGCCAGCAGCTCCGGTGGGCAGTTCTTC,TRBV28,TRBJ2-1,.,.
CASSQDRLAGGAKNIQYF,TGCGCCAGCAGCCAAGATAGGCTAGCGGGAGGGGCCAAAAACATTCAGTACTTC,TRBV4-3,TRBJ2-4,TRBD2,.
CASRTGTLHNSPLHF,TGTGCCAGCAGGACCGGGACACTCCATAATTCACCCCTCCACTTT,TRBV6-5,TRBJ1-6,.,.
CASSLGANQPQHF,TGTGCCAGCAGCTTGGGGGCTAATCAGCCCCAGCATTTT,TRBV5-6,TRBJ1-5,.,few
CASSLDNTGELFF,TGTGCCAGCAGCCTAGATAACACCGGGGAGCTGTTTTTT,TRBV7-7,TRBJ2-2,.,once
CASSSGLAGALSYNEQFF,TGTGCCAGCAGCTCCGGACTAGCGGGAGCCCTCTCCTACAATGAGCAGTTCTTC,TRBV11-2,TRBJ2-1,TRBD2,.
CASSVRGESQETQYF,TGTGCCAGCAGCGTACGGGGGGAAAGCCAAGAGACCCAGTACTTC,TRBV9,TRBJ2-5,TRBD2,.
CASTPDRGLPYEQYF,TGTGCCAGCACTCCTGACAGGGGTTTGCCCTACGAGCAGTACTTC,TRBV6-1,TRBJ2-7,TRBD1,.
CASSPDRVGYNSPLHF,TGTGCCAGCAGCCCCGACAGGGTTGGCTATAATTCACCCCTCCACTTT,TRBV9,TRBJ1-6,TRBD1,.
CASSPGQGAFETQYF,TGCGCCAGCAGCCCCGGACAGGGGGCTTTTGAGACCCAGTACTTC,TRBV4-3,TRBJ2-5,TRBD1,.
CSVGGEGYTF,TGCAGCGTTGGGGGGGAGGGCTACACCTTC,TRBV29-1,TRBJ1-2,.,once
CASSPAGGGRLSYEQYF,TGTGCCAGCAGCCCTGCGGGGGGCGGGAGGCTCTCCTACGAGCAGTACTTC,TRBV7-9,TRBJ2-7,TRBD2,.